Presented here are 17 T cell receptor beta chains from one specimen sequenced in a study of control samples from healthy donors and cancer patients. Assay used: immunoSEQ multiplex PCR; TCRdb lists only in-frame clones, some missing. The sample lists roughly 28,000 clones; around 80% were seen once. Material: PBMCs. Source of these receptors: a man between 60 and 75 years old with head and neck cancer.

The J gene is TRBJ1-6, the V gene TRBV5-4; D might be TRBD1 (5 bases). Germline CDR1 and CDR2: SGHNT and YYREEE (reference sequence). The CDR3 loop spans 15 amino acids. Trimming removed 0 bases from V and 5 bases from J, with 9 bases in between. CDR3 residues: CASSLGTYDNSPLHF. CDR3 coding DNA: TGTGCCAGCAGCTTGGGGACATACGATAATTCACCCCTCCACTTT.

The genes are TRBV28 and TRBJ1-2; 11 nucleotides line up with TRBD1. Per the germline V gene, CDR1 is MDHEN and CDR2 is SYDVKM. Trimming took 7 bases from V and 5 from J; bases not matched to a gene: 9. The CDR3 totals 15 residues. As DNA, the CDR3 is TGTGCCAGCAAGCCCGGGACAGGGGGTCGGTATGGCTACACCTTC. Translated: CASKPGTGGRYGYTF.

This chain joins TRBV7-2 and TRBJ2-3, with D perhaps matching TRBD1 or TRBD2 (6 bases each). V was pared by 5 bases and J by 3 bases, with 18 bases between. CDR1 and CDR2 from the germline V gene are SGHTA and FQGNSA. The CDR3 totals 16 residues. DNA for the CDR3: TGTGCCAGCAGCCCCCAAGGGGGAGGAAGAACAGATACGCAGTATTTT. It translates to CASSPQGGGRTDTQYF.

This clone appeared once. This chain uses TRBV24-1 with TRBJ2-1, with 8 bases identical to TRBD2. Germline trimming cut 8 bases from V and 4 bases from J; bases unmatched to any gene: 6. The length of the CDR3 is 14 residues. Per the germline V gene, CDR1 is KGHDR and CDR2 is SFDVKD. CDR3 in amino acids: CATTAGGSYNEQFF. The CDR3 bases are TGTGCCACCACGGCGGGAGGTTCGTACAATGAGCAGTTCTTC.

The gene calls are TRBV7-3 and TRBJ2-1; D may be TRBD1 (6 bases). This CDR3 has 14 amino acids. The germline CDR1 and CDR2 sequences are SGHTA and FQGTGA. The V gene lost 4 bases and the J gene lost 3 bases, with 10 bases spanning the gap. DNA for the CDR3: TGTGCCAGCAGCTCCCAACAGGGCTACAATGAGCAGTTCTTC. Translating it yields CASSSQQGYNEQFF.

This clone appeared once. This chain uses TRBV30 with TRBJ2-2; 8 nucleotides line up with TRBD2. CDR1 is GTSNPN and CDR2 is SVGIG in the germline V gene (reference sequence). V was pared by 3 bases and J by 1 base, with 4 bases of the junction left unmatched. This CDR3 spans 15 amino acids. Here the CDR3 DNA reads TGTGCCTGGAGCGGGGGACTAGTGAACACCGGGGAGCTGTTTTTT. Translation: CAWSGGLVNTGELFF.

The rearrangement joins TRBV7-3 to TRBJ2-1, with D possibly TRBD2 on 7 matching bases. This CDR3 has 16 residues. Germline V gene data show CDR1 as SGHTA and CDR2 as FQGTGA. Trimming removed 3 bases from V and 2 bases from J, with 14 bases in between. The CDR3 nucleotides read TGTGCCAGCAGCTTTCTCCAGGGGACTACCTACAATGAGCAGTTCTTC. Translation gives CASSFLQGTTYNEQFF.

This chain links TRBV9 with TRBJ2-7, with D possibly matching TRBD2 (5 bases). V lost 4 bases and J lost 2, with 13 bases in between. Germline loops: CDR1 SGDLS, CDR2 YYNGEE. CDR3 length equals 14 residues. CDR3 nucleotide sequence: TGTGCCAGCAGCCCAGCGGTGTTACCCTACGAGCAGTACTTC. Translated, it gives CASSPAVLPYEQYF.

This rearrangement joins TRBV7-9 to TRBJ2-1; 10 bases line up with TRBD2. J was trimmed by 4 bases and V by 2 bases; bases with no gene match: 5. The germline V gene has CDR1 SEHNR and CDR2 FQNEAQ (reference sequence). This CDR3 is 16 amino acids long. CDR3 nucleotide sequence: TGTGCCAGCAGCTTAAGACCAGCGGGAGGGTACAATGAGCAGTTCTTC. Protein: CASSLRPAGGYNEQFF.

The chain uses TRBV28 and TRBJ1-2; 10 bases are a match to TRBD1. There are 15 residues in the CDR3. V was clipped by 5 bases and J by 7 bases; unmatched bases: 10. CDR1 and CDR2 (germline): MDHEN, SYDVKM. This chain's CDR3 is CASSPAGTGVGGYTF. The CDR3 DNA is TGTGCCAGCAGTCCAGCGGGGACAGGGGTGGGTGGCTACACCTTC.

V usage is TRBV6-6 and J usage is TRBJ2-5, with D possibly being TRBD2 (7 bases). Germline V CDR1 and CDR2: MNHNY, SVGAGI (reference sequence). This CDR3 region has 15 residues. V was pared by 6 bases and J by 4 bases, with 18 bases between. CDR3 coding DNA: TGTGCCAGCAGATCGGGGGGCGTAAGATCAGAGACCCAGTACTTC. Translating it yields CASRSGGVRSETQYF.

This clone was counted once. The rearrangement joins TRBV9 to TRBJ1-3; D ambiguous. This CDR3 spans 15 amino acids. The germline V gene has CDR1 SGDLS and CDR2 YYNGEE. The V end lost 0 bases, the J end lost 2 bases, and 9 bases lay between the germline ends. CDR3 DNA sequence: TGTGCCAGCAGCGTAGAATGGCTTCCTGGAAACACCATATATTTT. It translates to CASSVEWLPGNTIYF.

The chain carries TRBV19 and TRBJ1-2, with 9 bases identical to TRBD1. CDR1 is LNHDA and CDR2 is SQIVND in the germline V gene (reference sequence). This CDR3 has 13 amino acids. The ends lost 7 bases at V and 7 bases at J; junction bases unmatched: 7. The CDR3 DNA follows: TGTGCCAGTATCGGGACAGGGCGGTCTGGCTACACCTTC. Its translation is CASIGTGRSGYTF.

The gene calls are TRBV27 and TRBJ2-1; D is uncertain. Trimming took off 7 bases at V and 9 bases at J, with 19 bases between the two ends. The length of the CDR3 is 14 residues. CDR1 is MNHEY, CDR2 SMNVEV, per germline (reference sequence). As DNA, the CDR3 is TGTGCCAGCACCTCTACCTGGCTGACGGGTGAGCAGTTCTTC. Its protein is CASTSTWLTGEQFF.

The CDR3 spells CASSLSMVALRQYF. The DNA of the CDR3 is TGTGCCAGCAGTTTATCAATGGTAGCATTGCGGCAGTACTTC. The chain uses TRBV27 and TRBJ2-7; D gene uncertain. CDR1 MNHEY and CDR2 SMNVEV come from the germline V gene (reference sequence). The length of the CDR3 is 14 residues. Trimming cost V 0 bases and J 9 bases, with 15 bases left between them.

The chain joins TRBV9 to TRBJ1-1; no firm D call. Per the germline V gene, CDR1 is SGDLS and CDR2 is YYNGEE. Trimming shortened V by 0 bases and J by 4 bases, and 7 bases separated the two germline ends. This CDR3 region has 13 residues. CDR3 sequence: CASSVDGVTEAFF. The CDR3 DNA sequence: TGTGCCAGCAGCGTAGATGGGGTCACTGAAGCTTTCTTT.

V gene TRBV24-1 combines with J gene TRBJ2-2, with D maybe TRBD2 (7 bases). Germline V gene sequence: CDR1 KGHDR, CDR2 SFDVKD. The length of the CDR3 is 18 residues. V shed 4 bases and J shed 3 bases, with 20 bases lying between them. The CDR3 reads CATSDPPGGRPDTGELFF. The DNA of the CDR3 is TGTGCCACCAGTGACCCCCCCGGGGGGCGACCGGACACCGGGGAGCTGTTTTTT.